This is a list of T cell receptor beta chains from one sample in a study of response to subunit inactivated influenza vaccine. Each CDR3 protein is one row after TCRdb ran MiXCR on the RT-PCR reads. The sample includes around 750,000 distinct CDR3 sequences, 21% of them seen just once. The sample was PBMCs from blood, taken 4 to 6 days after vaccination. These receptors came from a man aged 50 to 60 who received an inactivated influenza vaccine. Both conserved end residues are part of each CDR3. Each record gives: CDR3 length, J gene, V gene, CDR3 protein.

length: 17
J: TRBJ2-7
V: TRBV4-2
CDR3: CASSQVGSGTGGYEQYF

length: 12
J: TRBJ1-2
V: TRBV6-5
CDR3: CASTKDRGGYTF

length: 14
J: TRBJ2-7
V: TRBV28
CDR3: CASEPLAGRKEQYF

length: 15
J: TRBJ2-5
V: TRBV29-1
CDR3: CSALPLAPRGETQYF

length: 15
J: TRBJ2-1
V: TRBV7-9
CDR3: CASSSLGQTYNEQFF

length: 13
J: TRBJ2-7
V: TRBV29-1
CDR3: CSVAWTELYEQYF

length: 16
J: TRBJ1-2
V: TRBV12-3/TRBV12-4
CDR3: CASSFWASRPNYGYTF

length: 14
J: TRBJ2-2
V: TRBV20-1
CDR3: CSARDGWVTGELFF

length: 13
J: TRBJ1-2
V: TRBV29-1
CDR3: CSANTGTYYGYTF

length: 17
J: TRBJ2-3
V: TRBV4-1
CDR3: CASSQDLGAGVPISQYF

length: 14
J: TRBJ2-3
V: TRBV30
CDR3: CAWSVSGAGDTQYF

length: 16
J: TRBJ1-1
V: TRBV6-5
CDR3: CASSYSGTGLQLQAFF

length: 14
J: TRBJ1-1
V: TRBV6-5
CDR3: CASSFSDRNTEAFF

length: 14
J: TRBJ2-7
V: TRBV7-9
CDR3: CASSYTGTSYEQYF

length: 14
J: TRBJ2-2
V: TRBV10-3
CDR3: CAIKKGENTGELFF

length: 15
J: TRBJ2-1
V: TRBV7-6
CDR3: CASSTGTSGTFEQFF

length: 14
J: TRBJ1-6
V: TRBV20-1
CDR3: CSAGGTARISPLHF

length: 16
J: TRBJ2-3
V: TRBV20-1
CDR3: CSARDKSGLSTDTQYF

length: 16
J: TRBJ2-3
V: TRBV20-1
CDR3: CSGVGLAGGPTDTQYF

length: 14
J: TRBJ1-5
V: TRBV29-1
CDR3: CSVGAGTGNQPQHF

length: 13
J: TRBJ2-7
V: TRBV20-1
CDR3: CSATEGGSYEQYF

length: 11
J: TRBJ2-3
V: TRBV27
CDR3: CASSREDTQYF

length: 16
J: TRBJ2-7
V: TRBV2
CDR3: CASSRGRASGNYEQYF

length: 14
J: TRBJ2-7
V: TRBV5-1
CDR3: CASSLEPASYEQYF

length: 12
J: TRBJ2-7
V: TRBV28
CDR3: CASSLWTGQQYF

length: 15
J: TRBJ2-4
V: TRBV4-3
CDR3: CASSRTGTAKNIQYF

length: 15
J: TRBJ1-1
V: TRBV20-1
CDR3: CSAREGTVMNTEAFF

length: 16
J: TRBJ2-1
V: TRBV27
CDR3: CASTSPTSGRAYEQFF

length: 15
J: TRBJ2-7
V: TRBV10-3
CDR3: CAISEMASGSYEQYF

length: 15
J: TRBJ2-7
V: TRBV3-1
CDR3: CASSQARGRSYEQYF

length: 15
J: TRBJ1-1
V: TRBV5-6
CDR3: CASSSGQQLHTEAFF

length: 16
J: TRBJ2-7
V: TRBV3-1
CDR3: CASSQDSGLGSYEQYF

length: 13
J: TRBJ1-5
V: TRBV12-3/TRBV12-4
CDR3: CASSLGLYQPQHF

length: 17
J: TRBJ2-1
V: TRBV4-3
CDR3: CASSPRTPGTGDNEQFF

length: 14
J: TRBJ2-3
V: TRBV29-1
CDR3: CSVVVAGSTDTQYF

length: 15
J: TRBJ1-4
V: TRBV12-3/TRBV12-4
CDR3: CASSSDRGGNEKLFF

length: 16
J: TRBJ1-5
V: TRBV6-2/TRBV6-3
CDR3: CASSYMPEYSNQPQHF

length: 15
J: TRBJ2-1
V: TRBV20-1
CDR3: CSAKESGLIYNEQFF

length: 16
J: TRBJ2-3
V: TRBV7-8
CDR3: CASSFLAPRSTDTQYF

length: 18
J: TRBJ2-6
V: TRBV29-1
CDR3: CSVGGGDAIASGANVLTF

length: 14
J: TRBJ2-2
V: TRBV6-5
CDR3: CASSYSMGTGELFF